The sequence of this TCR beta chain was determined in a study of blood T cell repertoires in COVID-19. About the research overall: Researchers got acute and convalescent COVID-19 samples from the United States, Italy and Spain. The cDNA or gDNA used as material had been derived from T cells, B-cell-depleted T cells, or PBMCs.

Only in-frame clones appear in the TCRdb table, and some are missing; sequencing was by immunoSEQ multiplex PCR. Among roughly 380,000 clones listed, 70% to 90% were seen once. Seattle patients were enrolled while actively infected and followed longitudinally. Per germline, CDR1 SGDLS and CDR2 YYNGEE. The V end was cut by 0 bases, the J end by 4 bases, with 8 bases between. The CDR3 is made up of 14 amino acids. Material for sequencing was peripheral blood. The TCR originated in a woman between 40 and 55 years old with COVID-19, enrolled during active disease. The chain employs TRBV9 and TRBJ2-1; tentatively, D is TRBD2 (7 bases). The CDR3 DNA reads as TGTGCCAGCAGCGTAGAGGGGGGGTACAATGAGCAGTTCTTC. Translation: CASSVEGGYNEQFF.